The 3 T cell receptor beta chains below were found in one sample sequenced in a study of cytotoxic CD8 clonotypes in ibrutinib-treated CLL. Measured with immunoSEQ multiplex PCR; TCRdb has only the in-frame clones, and not every one. The table records 150,000 or so clones, 79% of them present only once. The sequences come from PBMCs, collected after 12 months of ibrutinib treatment. These receptor sequences come from a human donor with chronic lymphocytic leukemia.

The V and J genes are TRBV6-5 and TRBJ1-5; 9 bases are shared with TRBD1. With V trimmed by 6 bases and J by 6 bases, 3 bases remained unmatched. The CDR3 contains 13 residues. Per the germline V gene, CDR1 is MNHEY and CDR2 is SVGAGI. The CDR3 is CASRTGGGQPQHF. CDR3 in DNA: TGTGCCAGCAGGACAGGGGGAGGTCAGCCCCAGCATTTT.

The chain joins TRBV2 to TRBJ2-1, with 10 bases that match TRBD2. The V gene end was trimmed by 4 bases and the J gene end by 0 bases; junction bases not matched to a gene: 9. CDR3 length equals 18 residues. CDR1 SNHLY and CDR2 FYNNEI come from the germline V gene. CDR3 DNA sequence: TGTGCCAGCAGTGCCGATCGGACTAGCGGCCTCTCCTACAATGAGCAGTTCTTC. Amino acid sequence: CASSADRTSGLSYNEQFF.

The chain combines TRBV7-6 with TRBJ2-1, with 14 positions matching TRBD2. The CDR3 has 19 amino acids. J gave up 6 bases and V 2 bases, and 12 bases lay outside the gene matches. Germline V lookup: CDR1 SGHVS, CDR2 FNYEAQ. The CDR3 region has the DNA TGTGCCAGCAGCTTACCGAGGGACAGAGGGACTAGCGGGAGCAATGAGCAGTTCTTC. This codes for CASSLPRDRGTSGSNEQFF.